The sequence of this TCR beta chain was determined in a study of T cells after yellow fever vaccination. Study-wide points: Clones that expanded after primary vaccination mostly reappeared after the booster (96% CD4, around 87% CD8). Overlap between CD4 and CD8 compartments was detected for a small share of clonotypes.

Looked up from germline, CDR1 is MGHDK and CDR2 is SYGVNS. The V and J ends lost 8 bases and 7 bases respectively, with 21 bases between them. CDR3 length: 15 residues. TCRdb ran MiXCR on the 5' RACE reads and lists one entry per CDR3 protein. The data contain 400,000 to 650,000 distinct CDR3 sequences, roughly 22% of them singletons. With regard to this clonotype: What it binds is not known.

The material sequenced was PBMCs, taken more than 20 days after the first yellow fever vaccination. The chain joins TRBV25-1 to TRBJ1-5; D may be TRBD1 (5 bases). The clonotype comes from a young man who received the YFV17D yellow fever vaccine. Here the CDR3 reads CASDGAALLGQPQHF. In DNA form, the CDR3 reads TGTGCCAGCGACGGGGCCGCCCTTTTAGGCCAGCCCCAGCATTTT.